The source of this T cell receptor (beta chain) is a study of blood T cells in healthy people across ages. Study-wide findings and caveats: When one million T cells were used, diversity estimates were thought to be underestimates. Any changes in expanded clonotypes were possibly confounded, as donor CMV status remained unknown.

Trimming pared 3 bases from V and 7 bases from J, leaving 16 bases between. The CDR3 loop spans 14 amino acids. Comment on this clonotype: The target antigen is unknown.

The second PCR ran roughly 6 to 12 cycles with a sample-barcoded 5' primer and J-beta primers. Every molecule of cDNA carried a tag from a template-switch adaptor with 12 random nucleotides. In TCRdb, the 5' RACE reads were re-called with MiXCR into one record per CDR3 protein. Of about 670,000 distinct CDR3 sequences listed, roughly half are singletons. This TCR derives from a woman older than 75 in good health. The V and J genes are TRBV12-3 or TRBV12-4 and TRBJ2-7, with D perhaps being TRBD1 or TRBD2 (8 bases each). The sequencing sample was made of blood. The CDR3 DNA follows: TGTGCCAGCAGTTTCGCAGGGGGCGGGAGGGAGCAGTACTTC. It encodes CASSFAGGGREQYF.